Presented here are 24 T cell receptor beta chains from one specimen sequenced in a study of technical replicates of blood from a few donors. Profiling relied on immunoSEQ multiplex PCR, and the TCRdb table lists in-frame clones only, not all of them. Among approximately 44,000 clones listed, approximately 96% were seen once. The sequencing sample was made of T cells isolated from PBMCs. Receptor source: a human donor in good health.

The rearrangement joins TRBV11-3 to TRBJ2-2; 8 bases are shared with TRBD2. CDR3 size: 15 residues. CDR1 and CDR2 from the germline V gene are SGHNT and YENEEA. The junction had 5 bases not matched to a gene; V was cut back by 5 bases and J by 3 bases. Here the CDR3 reads CASSRTSSYTGELFF. The CDR3 bases are TGTGCCAGCAGCCGGACTAGCTCCTACACCGGGGAGCTGTTTTTT.

The J gene is TRBJ2-4, the V gene TRBV19; D may be TRBD1 (6 bases). Deletions cut 1 base from V and 0 bases from J, with 7 bases between. The CDR3 consists of 15 residues. The germline CDR1 and CDR2 sequences are LNHDA and SQIVND (reference sequence). The CDR3 reads CASSIVDRAKNIQYF. CDR3 DNA sequence: TGTGCCAGTAGTATAGTGGACAGAGCCAAAAACATTCAGTACTTC.

V and J are TRBV9 and TRBJ1-2, with D maybe TRBD1 (6 bases). CDR1 is SGDLS and CDR2 is YYNGEE in the germline V gene. The V and J ends lost 0 bases and 5 bases respectively, with 14 bases between them. The CDR3 spans 15 residues. The CDR3 nucleotides read TGTGCCAGCAGCGTAGCTACGGGGGGCGGATATGGCTACACCTTC. Translated: CASSVATGGGYGYTF.

The V gene is TRBV7-6, the J gene TRBJ2-2, with D tentatively TRBD1 (6 bases). Trimming left V 1 base short and J 1 base short, with 7 bases between. The CDR3 loop spans 15 amino acids. Per germline, CDR1 SGHVS and CDR2 FNYEAQ. CDR3 in DNA: TGTGCCAGCAGCTTAGGGACAGAGAACACCGGGGAGCTGTTTTTT. Its translation: CASSLGTENTGELFF.

This sequence joins TRBV6-4 and TRBJ1-1; D call uncertain. Deletions cut 6 bases from V and 1 base from J, with 9 bases between. This CDR3 region has 13 residues. The V gene's germline CDR1 is MRHNA and CDR2 SNTAGT. The CDR3 is CASRVNRNTEAFF. The CDR3 nucleotides are TGTGCCAGCAGGGTTAACAGGAACACTGAAGCTTTCTTT.

V usage is TRBV5-1 and J usage is TRBJ2-7; tentatively, D is TRBD2 (6 bases). V lost 2 bases to trimming and J lost 1 base, with 13 bases between them. Per germline, CDR1 SGHRS and CDR2 YFSETQ. The CDR3 is 15 amino acids. CDR3 in DNA: TGCGCCAGCAGCTTTCCCACGGAGGGTTCCTACGAGCAGTACTTC. Amino acid sequence: CASSFPTEGSYEQYF.

The chain couples TRBV27 to TRBJ2-1; 9 bases agree with TRBD2. V trimming: 6 bases; J trimming: 6 bases; junction bases outside the gene matches: 9. This CDR3 region has 15 residues. Germline V lookup: CDR1 MNHEY, CDR2 SMNVEV (reference sequence). The chain's CDR3 is CASRPLAGVINEQFF. The DNA of the CDR3 is TGTGCCAGCAGACCTTTAGCGGGAGTAATCAATGAGCAGTTCTTC.

The chain employs TRBV9 and TRBJ2-2, with 13 bases identical to TRBD2. The V gene end was trimmed by 4 bases and the J gene end by 7 bases; junction bases not matched to a gene: 7. The CDR3 is 16 amino acids. Germline CDR1 SGDLS, CDR2 YYNGEE. CDR3 coding DNA: TGTGCCAGCAGCTCCCGGACTAGCGGGAGTATCGGGGAGCTGTTTTTT. It yields the protein CASSSRTSGSIGELFF.

Only one count was recorded for this clone. The chain recombines TRBV9 with TRBJ1-1; TRBD1 agrees at 7 bases. Trimming at V came to 3 bases and at J to 3 bases, leaving 11 bases not matched to a gene. The CDR3 consists of 16 residues. The germline CDR1 and CDR2 sequences are SGDLS and YYNGEE. The CDR3 here is CASSERDREGYTEAFF. The DNA of the CDR3 is TGTGCCAGCAGCGAACGAGACAGGGAAGGGTACACTGAAGCTTTCTTT.

This clone showed up just a few times. The V gene is TRBV4-2, the J gene TRBJ2-3; 8 bases line up with TRBD2. CDR3 length: 18 residues. The germline CDR1 and CDR2 sequences are LGHNA and YNFKEQ. The trim removed 0 bases at V and 2 bases at J, leaving 10 bases unmatched. CDR3 loop: CASSQEVRLAGYTDTQYF. The CDR3 DNA is TGTGCCAGCAGCCAAGAAGTCAGGCTAGCGGGTTACACAGATACGCAGTATTTT.

V and J are TRBV19 and TRBJ1-3; the match to TRBD1 covers 7 bases. Germline V lookup: CDR1 LNHDA, CDR2 SQIVND (reference sequence). V shed 5 bases, J shed 0 bases, and the junction held 4 bases outside the gene matches. The CDR3 is made up of 15 amino acids. The CDR3: CASSGNRGSGNTIYF. DNA of the CDR3: TGTGCCAGTAGTGGAAACAGGGGCTCTGGAAACACCATATATTTT.

This chain links TRBV9 with TRBJ2-7; 8 bases line up with TRBD1. Trimming took 4 bases from V and 6 from J; bases not matched to a gene: 9. The CDR3 is 14 amino acids. The germline V gene encodes CDR1 SGDLS and CDR2 YYNGEE. CDR3: CASSLRTGLGEQYF. CDR3 in DNA: TGTGCCAGCAGCTTGCGGACAGGGTTAGGCGAGCAGTACTTC.

This clone appeared a single time. This sample also contains other DNA sequences that code for the same CDR3. The chain links TRBV7-3 to TRBJ2-2; TRBD2 agrees at 14 bases. This CDR3 contains 16 residues. V lost 2 bases to trimming and J lost 4 bases; unmatched junction nucleotides: 0. Germline lookup yields CDR1 SGHTA and CDR2 FQGTGA. CDR3 amino acids: CASSLGLAGGTGELFF. Written as DNA, the CDR3 is TGTGCCAGCAGCTTAGGACTAGCGGGAGGCACCGGGGAGCTGTTTTTT. The full variable domain, rest sourced from reference TRBV7-3 and TRBJ2-2, is GAGVSQTPSNKVTEKGKYVELRCDPISGHTALYWYRQSLGQGPEFLIYFQGTGAADDSGLPNDRFFAVRPEGSVSTLKIQRTERGDSAVYLCASSLGLAGGTGELFFGEGSRLTVL.

V is TRBV7-2 and J is TRBJ2-7; perhaps TRBD1 as D (7 bases). Germline CDR1 SGHTA, CDR2 FQGNSA. This CDR3 contains 16 residues. Deletions cut 4 bases from V and 1 base from J, with 17 bases between. The CDR3 bases are TGTGCCAGCAGCTCCTATTTGACAGGGACTTCCTACGAGCAGTACTTC. This encodes CASSSYLTGTSYEQYF.

The gene calls are TRBV19 and TRBJ1-5; 8 bases line up with TRBD1. Germline CDR1 is LNHDA and CDR2 is SQIVND (reference sequence). V shed 4 bases, J shed 0 bases, and the junction held 2 bases outside the gene matches. This CDR3 comprises 15 residues. The CDR3 reads CASSNRGYSNQPQHF. Written as DNA, the CDR3 is TGTGCCAGTAGTAACAGGGGGTATAGCAATCAGCCCCAGCATTTT.

The chain links TRBV9 to TRBJ2-6, with D uncertain. This CDR3 comprises 16 residues. Germline loops: CDR1 SGDLS, CDR2 YYNGEE. Trimming left V 0 bases short and J 2 bases short, with 9 bases between. CDR3 loop: CASSVAYRTGANVLTF. The CDR3 bases are TGTGCCAGCAGCGTAGCTTACAGAACTGGGGCCAACGTCCTGACTTTC.

The chain carries TRBV9 and TRBJ1-3; 9 positions match TRBD1. Germline CDR1 SGDLS, CDR2 YYNGEE. CDR3 length: 15 amino acids. Trimming removed 0 bases from V and 2 bases from J; junction bases left unmatched: 0. In DNA, the CDR3 is TGTGCCAGCAGCGTAGGGACAGGGGCTGGAAACACCATATATTTT. The encoded protein is CASSVGTGAGNTIYF.

V is TRBV11-3 and J is TRBJ1-1; no firm D call. The CDR3 spans 13 residues. Germline V gene sequence: CDR1 SGHNT, CDR2 YENEEA. Trimming shortened V by 3 bases and J by 1 base, and 6 bases separated the two germline ends. CDR3 residues: CASSFLRNTEAFF. The DNA for the CDR3 is TGTGCCAGCAGCTTTCTAAGGAACACTGAAGCTTTCTTT.

V usage is TRBV19 and J usage is TRBJ2-3; D not certain. Deletions cut 4 bases from V and 2 bases from J, with 13 bases between. The CDR3 length is 15 residues. The germline V gene has CDR1 LNHDA and CDR2 SQIVND (reference sequence). Here the CDR3 reads CASSTGSWITDTQYF. Here the CDR3 DNA reads TGTGCCAGTAGTACAGGCTCATGGATCACAGATACGCAGTATTTT.

This clone was observed a single time. The V and J genes are TRBV28 and TRBJ2-6, with 10 nucleotides matching TRBD1. Germline CDR1 MDHEN, CDR2 SYDVKM. V lost 5 bases, J lost 1 base, and 5 bases stayed unmatched. This CDR3 spans 17 amino acids. DNA for the CDR3: TGTGCCAGCAGTCGGACAGGGGGGCGATCTGGGGCCAACGTCCTGACTTTC. Encoded protein: CASSRTGGRSGANVLTF.

This rearrangement joins TRBV9 to TRBJ2-3, with a tentative D call TRBD2 (6 bases). The V and J ends lost 0 bases and 4 bases respectively, with 9 bases between them. This CDR3 contains 14 residues. The germline gives CDR1 SGDLS, CDR2 YYNGEE. CDR3 region: CASSVDGGADTQYF. CDR3 in DNA: TGTGCCAGCAGCGTAGACGGGGGAGCAGATACGCAGTATTTT.

The V gene is TRBV2, the J gene TRBJ2-7; 13 bases align to TRBD2. The V segment lost 6 bases and the J segment 3 bases; nucleotides outside the gene matches: 2. CDR3 size: 14 residues. CDR1 and CDR2 (germline): SNHLY, FYNNEI. The CDR3 sequence: CASRGLAGVYEQYF. CDR3 bases: TGTGCCAGCAGAGGACTAGCGGGAGTCTACGAGCAGTACTTC.

The genes are TRBV5-6 and TRBJ2-7; unclear D gene. CDR1 and CDR2 from the germline V gene are SGHDT and YYEEEE. The germline V and J ends were trimmed by 2 bases and 5 bases, with 8 bases remaining between them. The CDR3 sequence is 12 residues long. DNA for the CDR3: TGTGCCAGCAGCTTTTCTAGGAACGAGCAGTACTTC. It is translated as CASSFSRNEQYF.

The chain has TRBV6-5 and TRBJ1-1, with 7 bases lining up with TRBD1. Germline-derived CDR1 and CDR2 are MNHEY and SVGAGI. The CDR3 length is 14 residues. V dropped 7 bases and J dropped 2; count of bases not matched to a gene: 7. The CDR3 here is CASIKQGLNTEAFF. For the CDR3, the DNA is TGTGCCAGCATCAAACAGGGGCTCAACACTGAAGCTTTCTTT.